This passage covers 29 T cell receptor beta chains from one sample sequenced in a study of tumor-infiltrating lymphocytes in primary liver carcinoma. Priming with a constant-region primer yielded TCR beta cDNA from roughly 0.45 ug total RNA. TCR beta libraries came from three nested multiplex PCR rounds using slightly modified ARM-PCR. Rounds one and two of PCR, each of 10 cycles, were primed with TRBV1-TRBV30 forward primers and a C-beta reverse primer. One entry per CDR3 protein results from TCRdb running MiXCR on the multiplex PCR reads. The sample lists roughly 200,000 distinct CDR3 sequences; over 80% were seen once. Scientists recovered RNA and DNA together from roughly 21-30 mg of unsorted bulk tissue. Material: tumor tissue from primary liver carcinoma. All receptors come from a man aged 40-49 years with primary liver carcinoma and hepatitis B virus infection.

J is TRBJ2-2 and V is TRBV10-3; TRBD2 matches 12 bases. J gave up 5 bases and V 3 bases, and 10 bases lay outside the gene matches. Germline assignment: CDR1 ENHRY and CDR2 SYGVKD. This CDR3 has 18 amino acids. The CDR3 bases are TGTGCCATCAGTGACGGGACTAGCGGGCCGGTGAGTACCGGGGAGCTGTTTTTT. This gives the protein CAISDGTSGPVSTGELFF.

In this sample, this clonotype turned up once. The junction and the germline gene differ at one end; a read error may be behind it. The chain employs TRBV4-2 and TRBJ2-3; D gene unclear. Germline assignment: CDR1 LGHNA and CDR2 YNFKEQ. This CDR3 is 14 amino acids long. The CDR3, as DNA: TGTGCCAGCAGCCAAGATTTACGGCCGGATAGGCAGTATTTT. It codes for CASSQDLRPDRQYF.

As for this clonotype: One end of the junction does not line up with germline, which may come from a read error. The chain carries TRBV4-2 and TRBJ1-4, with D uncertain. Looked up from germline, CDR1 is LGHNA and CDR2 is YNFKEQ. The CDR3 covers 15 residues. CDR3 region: CVSSQERIPNEILFF. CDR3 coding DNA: TGTGTCAGCAGCCAAGAACGGATTCCTAATGAAATACTGTTTTTT.

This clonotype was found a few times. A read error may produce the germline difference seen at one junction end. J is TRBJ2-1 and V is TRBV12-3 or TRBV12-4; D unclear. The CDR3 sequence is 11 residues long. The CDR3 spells CANTRSNGQFF. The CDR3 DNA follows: TGTGCCAACACCCGGAGTAATGGGCAGTTCTTC.

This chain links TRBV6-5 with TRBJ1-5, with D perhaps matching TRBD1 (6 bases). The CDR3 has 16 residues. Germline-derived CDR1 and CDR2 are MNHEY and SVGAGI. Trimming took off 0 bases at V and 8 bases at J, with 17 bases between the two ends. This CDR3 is CASSYSLGGNKKPQHF. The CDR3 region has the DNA TGTGCCAGCAGTTACTCTTTGGGGGGCAACAAAAAGCCCCAGCATTTT.

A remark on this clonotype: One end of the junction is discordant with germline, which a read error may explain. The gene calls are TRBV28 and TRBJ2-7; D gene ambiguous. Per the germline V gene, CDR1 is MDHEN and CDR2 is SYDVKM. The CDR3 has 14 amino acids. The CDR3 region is CAGSPLADQRVEYF. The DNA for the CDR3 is TGTGCCGGCAGTCCCCTGGCGGACCAGAGAGTCGAATACTTC.

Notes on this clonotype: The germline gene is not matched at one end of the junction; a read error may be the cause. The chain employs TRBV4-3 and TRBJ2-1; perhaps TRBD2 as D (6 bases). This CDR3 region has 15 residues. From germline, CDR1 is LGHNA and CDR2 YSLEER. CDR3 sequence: CASNQDPTGANEQFF. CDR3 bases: TGCGCCAGCAACCAAGACCCTACGGGAGCCAATGAGCAATTCTTC.

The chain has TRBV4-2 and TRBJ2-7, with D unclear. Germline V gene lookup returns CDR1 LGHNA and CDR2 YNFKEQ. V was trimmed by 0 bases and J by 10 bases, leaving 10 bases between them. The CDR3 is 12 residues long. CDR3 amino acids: CASSQDRNKQYF. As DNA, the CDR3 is TGTGCCAGCAGCCAAGATCGGAATAAACAGTACTTC.

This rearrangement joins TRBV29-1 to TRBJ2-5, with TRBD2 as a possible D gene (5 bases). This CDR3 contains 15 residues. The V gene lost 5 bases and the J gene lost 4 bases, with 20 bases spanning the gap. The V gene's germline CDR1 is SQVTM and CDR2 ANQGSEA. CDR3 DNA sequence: TGCAGCGTTCGCACTAGAGGGAATTGGGCAGAGACCCAGTACTTC. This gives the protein CSVRTRGNWAETQYF.

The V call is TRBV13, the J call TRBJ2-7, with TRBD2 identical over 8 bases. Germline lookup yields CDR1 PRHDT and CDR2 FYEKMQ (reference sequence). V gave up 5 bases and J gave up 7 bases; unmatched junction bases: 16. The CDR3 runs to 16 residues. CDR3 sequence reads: CASSPPHNGRVREQYF. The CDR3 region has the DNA TGTGCCAGCAGCCCCCCTCATAACGGGAGGGTTCGGGAGCAGTACTTC.

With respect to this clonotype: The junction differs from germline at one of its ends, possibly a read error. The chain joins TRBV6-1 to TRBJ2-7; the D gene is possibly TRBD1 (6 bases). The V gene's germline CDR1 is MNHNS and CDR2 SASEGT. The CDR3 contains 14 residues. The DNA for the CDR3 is TGTGCCAGCAGCACCGCGACAGGTCGATCCGAGCGGTACTTC. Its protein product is CASSTATGRSERYF.

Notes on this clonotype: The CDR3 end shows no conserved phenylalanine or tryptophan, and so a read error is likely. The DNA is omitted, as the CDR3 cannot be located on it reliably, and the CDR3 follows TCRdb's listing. Here the CDR3 reads CASSFRREGRETRYI. This sequence joins TRBV11-2 and TRBJ2-5; TRBD2, the table's D call, lacks a check against the DNA. Germline CDR1 and CDR2: SGHAT and FQNNGV. The CDR3 has 15 residues if both end residues are counted.

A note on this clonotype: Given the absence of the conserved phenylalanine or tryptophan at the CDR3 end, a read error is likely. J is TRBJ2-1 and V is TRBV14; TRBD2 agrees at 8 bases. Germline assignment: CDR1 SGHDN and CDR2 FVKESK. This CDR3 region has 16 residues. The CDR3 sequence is CASSVVAGRINNVQFL. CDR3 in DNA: TGTGCCAGCAGTGTCGTAGCGGGACGGATAAACAATGTGCAGTTCTTA.

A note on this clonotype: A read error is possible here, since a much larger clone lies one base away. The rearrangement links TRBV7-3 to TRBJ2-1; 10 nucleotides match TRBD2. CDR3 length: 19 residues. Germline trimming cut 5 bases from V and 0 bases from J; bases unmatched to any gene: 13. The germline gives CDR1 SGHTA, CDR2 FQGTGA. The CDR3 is CASSHDPGLASSSYNEQFF. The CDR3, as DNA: TGTGCCAGCAGCCATGATCCGGGACTAGCGTCCAGCTCCTACAATGAGCAGTTCTTC.

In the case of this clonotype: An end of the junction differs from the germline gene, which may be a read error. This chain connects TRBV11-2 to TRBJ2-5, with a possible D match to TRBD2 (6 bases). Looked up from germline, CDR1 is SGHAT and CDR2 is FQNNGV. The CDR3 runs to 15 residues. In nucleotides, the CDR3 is TGTGCCAGCAGCTTAGGGGATAGCGGACAAGAGACCCAGCCCTTC. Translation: CASSLGDSGQETQPF.

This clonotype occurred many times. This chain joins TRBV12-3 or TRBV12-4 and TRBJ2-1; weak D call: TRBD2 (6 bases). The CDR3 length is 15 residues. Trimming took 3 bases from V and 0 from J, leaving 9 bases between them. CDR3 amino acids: CASSFAGTSYNEQFF. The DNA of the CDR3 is TGTGCCAGCAGTTTCGCGGGAACCTCCTACAATGAGCAGTTCTTC.

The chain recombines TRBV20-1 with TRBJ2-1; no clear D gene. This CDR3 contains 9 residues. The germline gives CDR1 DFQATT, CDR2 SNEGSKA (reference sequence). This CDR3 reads CIAYNEQFF. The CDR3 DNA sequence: TGCATTGCCTACAATGAGCAGTTCTTC.

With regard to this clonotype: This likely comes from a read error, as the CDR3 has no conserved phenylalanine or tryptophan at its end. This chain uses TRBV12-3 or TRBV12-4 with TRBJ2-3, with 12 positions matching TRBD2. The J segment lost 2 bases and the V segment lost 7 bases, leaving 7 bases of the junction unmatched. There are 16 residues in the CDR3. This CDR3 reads CASISRTSGVTDTQYY. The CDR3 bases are TGTGCCAGCATTTCGAGGACTAGCGGGGTCACAGATACGCAGTATTAT.

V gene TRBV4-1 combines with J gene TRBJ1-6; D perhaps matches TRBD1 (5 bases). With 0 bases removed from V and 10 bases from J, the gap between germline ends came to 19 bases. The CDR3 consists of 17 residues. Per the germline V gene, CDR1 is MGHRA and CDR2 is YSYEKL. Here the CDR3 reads CASSQDRGLGRESPLHF. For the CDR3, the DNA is TGCGCCAGCAGCCAAGACCGGGGACTGGGGCGTGAGTCACCCCTCCACTTT.

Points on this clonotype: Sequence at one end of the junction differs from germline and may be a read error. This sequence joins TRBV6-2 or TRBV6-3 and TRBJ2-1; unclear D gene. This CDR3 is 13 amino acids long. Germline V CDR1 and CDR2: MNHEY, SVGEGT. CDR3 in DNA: TGTGCCCGTAGTTACCAGTTGGGCAATGAACAGTTCTTC. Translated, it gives CARSYQLGNEQFF.

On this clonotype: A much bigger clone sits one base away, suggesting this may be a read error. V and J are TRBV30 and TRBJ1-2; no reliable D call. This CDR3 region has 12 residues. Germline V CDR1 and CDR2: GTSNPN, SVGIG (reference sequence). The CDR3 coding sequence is TGTGCCTGGAAACGATTTCTCTATGGCTGCACCTTC. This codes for CAWKRFLYGCTF.

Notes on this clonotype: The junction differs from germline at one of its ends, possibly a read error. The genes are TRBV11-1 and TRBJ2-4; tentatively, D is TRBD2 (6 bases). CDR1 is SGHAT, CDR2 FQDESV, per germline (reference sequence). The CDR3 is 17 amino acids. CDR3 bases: TGTGCCAGCAGCTTTCCCCCGACTGGCGGGACCAAATACATTCAGTACTTC. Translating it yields CASSFPPTGGTKYIQYF.

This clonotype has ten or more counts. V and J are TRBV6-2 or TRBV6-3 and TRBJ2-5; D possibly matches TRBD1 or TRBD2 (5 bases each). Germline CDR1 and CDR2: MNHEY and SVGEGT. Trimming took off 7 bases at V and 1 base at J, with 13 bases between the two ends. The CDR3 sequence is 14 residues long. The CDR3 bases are TGTGCCAGCACCCCCCAGGGAGCCCAAGAGACCCAGTACTTC. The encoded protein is CASTPQGAQETQYF.

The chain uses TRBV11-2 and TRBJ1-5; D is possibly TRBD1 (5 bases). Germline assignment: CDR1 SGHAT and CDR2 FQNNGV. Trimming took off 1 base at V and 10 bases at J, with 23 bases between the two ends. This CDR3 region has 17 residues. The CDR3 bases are TGTGCCAGCAGCTTAGTAGGGGCAATAGGGAGCAATCGACCCCAGCATTTT. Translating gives CASSLVGAIGSNRPQHF.

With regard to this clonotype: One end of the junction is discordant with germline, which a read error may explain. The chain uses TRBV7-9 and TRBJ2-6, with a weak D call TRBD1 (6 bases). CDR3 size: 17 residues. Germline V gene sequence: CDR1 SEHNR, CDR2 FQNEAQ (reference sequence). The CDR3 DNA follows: TGTGCCAGCAGCCCCGACAGGCTAAGCTCTGGGGCCAACGACCTGACTTTC. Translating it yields CASSPDRLSSGANDLTF.

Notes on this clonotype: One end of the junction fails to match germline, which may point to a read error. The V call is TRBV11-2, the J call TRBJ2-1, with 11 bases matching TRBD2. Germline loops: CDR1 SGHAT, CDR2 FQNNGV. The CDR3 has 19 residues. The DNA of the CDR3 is TGTGCCAGCATCTTCCAATGGTTGCCTGGGACTAGCGGCAGTCATGAGCAGATCTTC. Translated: CASIFQWLPGTSGSHEQIF.

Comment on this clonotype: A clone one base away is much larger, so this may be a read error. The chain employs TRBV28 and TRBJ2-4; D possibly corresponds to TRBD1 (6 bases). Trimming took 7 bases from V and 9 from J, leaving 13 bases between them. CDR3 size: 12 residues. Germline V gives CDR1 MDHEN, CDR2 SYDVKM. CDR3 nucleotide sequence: TGTGCCAGCATAACAGGGTATCGCATTCAGTACTTC. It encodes CASITGYRIQYF.

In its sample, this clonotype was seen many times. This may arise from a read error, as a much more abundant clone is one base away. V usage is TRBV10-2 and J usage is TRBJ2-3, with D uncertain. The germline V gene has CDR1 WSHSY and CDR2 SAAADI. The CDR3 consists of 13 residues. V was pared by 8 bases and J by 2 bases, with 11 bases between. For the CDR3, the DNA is TGCGCCAGCGGGAATGCGCACACAGATACGCAGTATTTT. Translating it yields CASGNAHTDTQYF.

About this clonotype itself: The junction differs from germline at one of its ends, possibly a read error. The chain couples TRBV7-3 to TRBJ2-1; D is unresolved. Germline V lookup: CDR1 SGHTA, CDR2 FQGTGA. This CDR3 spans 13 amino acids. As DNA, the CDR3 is TGTGCCAGCAGCCCGGAACCCTACAATGAGCTGTTCTTC. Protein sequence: CASSPEPYNELFF.